These 18 T cell receptor beta chains were sequenced from one sample in a study of prognosis after radiotherapy for stage I lung cancer. Two-round multiplex PCR on genomic DNA was the method by which TCR beta CDR3 was amplified. For every TRBV and TRBJ gene, a specific primer was used in first-round PCR. In TCRdb, the multiplex PCR reads were re-called with MiXCR into one record per CDR3 protein. The sample has tens of thousands of distinct CDR3 sequences; roughly 31% are singletons. Specimen: PBMCs, collected before or after stereotactic body radiation therapy (not recorded which). These receptor sequences come from a donor over 45 with non-small cell lung cancer.

This clonotype appeared many times. The V gene is TRBV5-6, the J gene TRBJ1-4; D remains ambiguous. V was cut by 7 bases and J by 5 bases, with 18 bases left in between. The CDR3 loop spans 15 amino acids. The germline V gene has CDR1 SGHDT and CDR2 YYEEEE. The CDR3: CASSDGNSYNEKLFF. CDR3 nucleotides: TGTGCCAGCTCTGACGGGAACAGCTACAATGAAAAACTGTTTTTT.

The chain carries TRBV7-8 and TRBJ2-5, with D perhaps matching TRBD2 (6 bases). Trimming left V 5 bases short and J 1 base short, with 14 bases between. The CDR3 runs to 15 residues. CDR1 is SGHVS and CDR2 is FQNEAQ in the germline V gene. For the CDR3, the DNA is TGTGCCAGCAGCCCTAGTGGGGGGATCCAAGAGACCCAGTACTTC. Residues: CASSPSGGIQETQYF. Using reference TRBV7-8 and TRBJ2-5 for the parts outside the CDR3, the full variable domain is GAGVSQSPRYKVAKRGQDVALRCDPISGHVSLFWYQQALGQGPEFLTYFQNEAQLDKSGLPSDRFFAERPEGSVSTLKIQRTQQEDSAVYLCASSPSGGIQETQYFGPGTRLLVL.

This clonotype was seen at least ten times. V gene TRBV27 combines with J gene TRBJ2-2; D is perhaps TRBD1 (6 bases). Deletions cut 4 bases from V and 5 bases from J, with 11 bases between. Germline lookup yields CDR1 MNHEY and CDR2 SMNVEV (reference sequence). CDR3 length equals 14 residues. In nucleotides, the CDR3 is TGTGCCAGCAGTTCGACCCAGGGGACCGGGGAGCTGTTTTTT. This gives the protein CASSSTQGTGELFF.

This clonotype has at least ten counts. The chain employs TRBV5-4 and TRBJ1-2; D is undetermined. Germline V CDR1 and CDR2: SGHNT, YYREEE (reference sequence). This CDR3 has 13 residues. V lost 4 bases and J lost 6, with 13 bases in between. In DNA, the CDR3 is TGTGCCAGCAGCCCTACGTCAGCGGATGGCTACACCTTC. Translated: CASSPTSADGYTF.

V and J are TRBV5-4 and TRBJ1-4; D remains ambiguous. V lost 0 bases and J lost 4, with 7 bases in between. The CDR3 loop spans 14 amino acids. Germline V gene lookup returns CDR1 SGHNT and CDR2 YYREEE (reference sequence). The CDR3 nucleotides are TGTGCCAGCAGCTTGGCCGGACGTAATGAAAAACTGTTTTTT. The encoded protein is CASSLAGRNEKLFF.

This clonotype was counted ten times or more. This sequence joins TRBV2 and TRBJ2-7, with a weak D call TRBD1 (5 bases). The germline V gene has CDR1 SNHLY and CDR2 FYNNEI. V was pared by 8 bases and J by 2 bases, with 13 bases between. This CDR3 has 13 residues. CDR3 in amino acids: CASGQGRTYEQYF. The CDR3 DNA reads TGTGCCAGCGGGCAGGGTAGGACCTACGAGCAGTACTTC. Full variable domain (remainder filled in from reference TRBV2 and TRBJ2-7): EPEVTQTPSHQVTQMGQEVILRCVPISNHLYFYWYRQILGQKVEFLVSFYNNEISEKSEIFDDQFSVERPDGSNFTLKIRSTKLEDSAMYFCASGQGRTYEQYFGPGTRLTVT.

This clonotype has a count of ten or more. The V and J genes are TRBV12-3 or TRBV12-4 and TRBJ1-6; D may be TRBD1 (6 bases). Trimming removed 5 bases from V and 5 bases from J, with 10 bases in between. CDR3 length: 14 amino acids. This chain's CDR3 is CASSTGRDNSPLHF. CDR3 nucleotides: TGTGCCAGCAGTACAGGGCGAGATAATTCACCCCTCCACTTT.

Within the sample, this clonotype is medium-sized. This chain links TRBV20-1 with TRBJ2-3; D not resolved. The CDR3 extends over 11 amino acids. Germline values: CDR1 DFQATT, CDR2 SNEGSKA (reference sequence). V gave up 2 bases and J gave up 8 bases, with 8 bases separating them. DNA for the CDR3: TGCAGTGCTAGACTACGAGGTACGCAGTATTTT. Translating gives CSARLRGTQYF.

This clonotype was seen at least ten times. V usage is TRBV19 and J usage is TRBJ2-2; D not certain. V lost 4 bases and J lost 3, with 12 bases in between. The CDR3 has 15 amino acids. In germline, CDR1 is LNHDA, CDR2 SQIVND (reference sequence). CDR3 region: CASSNQLTHTGELFF. DNA of the CDR3: TGTGCCAGTAGTAACCAACTTACGCACACCGGGGAGCTGTTTTTT.

This chain connects TRBV10-3 to TRBJ2-5, with 7 bases identical to TRBD2. Germline assignment: CDR1 ENHRY and CDR2 SYGVKD. V was pared by 7 bases and J by 1 base, with 3 bases of the junction left unmatched. The CDR3 is 13 amino acids. CDR3 sequence reads: CAIIWGGQETQYF. DNA for the CDR3: TGTGCCATCATCTGGGGGGGCCAAGAGACCCAGTACTTC.

This clonotype was counted at least ten times. The V gene is TRBV28, the J gene TRBJ2-5, with D tentatively TRBD2 (5 bases). CDR3 length: 14 amino acids. Germline V gene lookup returns CDR1 MDHEN and CDR2 SYDVKM. Trimming removed 4 bases from V and 1 base from J, with 10 bases in between. This chain's CDR3 is CASSSPGIQETQYF. CDR3 bases: TGTGCCAGCAGTTCGCCGGGGATCCAAGAGACCCAGTACTTC.

This clonotype was detected ten times or more. The gene calls are TRBV5-8 and TRBJ2-3; TRBD1 or TRBD2 may be the D gene (5 bases each). V shed 1 base and J shed 4 bases, with 13 bases lying between them. Germline lookup yields CDR1 SGHTS and CDR2 YDEGEE. This CDR3 contains 15 residues. Written as DNA, the CDR3 is TGTGCCAGCAGCTTGTTGCCAGGGCGGGCAGATACGCAGTATTTT. It encodes CASSLLPGRADTQYF.

The chain has TRBV3-2 and TRBJ2-5. TRBV3-2 is noted as a pseudogene. The CDR3 contains 12 residues. CDR3 residues: CASSQGLEAQYF. CDR3 in DNA: TGTGCCAGCAGCCAAGGATTGGAGGCCCAGTACTTC.

For this clonotype: The junction does not match germline at one end; this may be a read error. The chain is built from TRBV5-1 and TRBJ1-1; D is undetermined. Per germline, CDR1 SGHRS and CDR2 YFSETQ. The CDR3 is 14 amino acids. This CDR3 reads CANSLVGESTEDFF. In DNA form, the CDR3 reads TGCGCCAACAGCTTGGTCGGGGAGAGCACTGAAGATTTCTTT.

J is TRBJ2-3 and V is TRBV5-4; 12 positions match TRBD2. Germline V gene sequence: CDR1 SGHNT, CDR2 YYREEE (reference sequence). This CDR3 is 17 amino acids long. Trimming removed 1 base from V and 1 base from J; junction bases left unmatched: 4. The CDR3 DNA reads TGTGCCAGCAGCTTGAACCTAGCGGGAGGGGGCACAGATACGCAGTATTTT. Amino acid sequence: CASSLNLAGGGTDTQYF. Complete variable domain (other parts from reference TRBV5-4 and TRBJ2-3): ETGVTQSPTHLIKTRGQQVTLRCSSQSGHNTVSWYQQALGQGPQFIFQYYREEENGRGNFPPRFSGLQFPNYSSELNVNALELDDSALYLCASSLNLAGGGTDTQYFGPGTRLTVL.

Notes on this clonotype: One junction end does not reproduce the germline sequence, and a read error may be involved. This chain uses TRBV14 with TRBJ1-2, with unresolved D. Per germline, CDR1 SGHDN and CDR2 FVKESK. The CDR3 has 12 amino acids. The CDR3, as DNA: TGTGCCAACAGCCAGGTCAACTATGGCTACACCTTC. Encoded protein: CANSQVNYGYTF.

There are many counts of this clonotype. V and J are TRBV6-5 and TRBJ2-7; 10 bases align to TRBD1. The CDR3 is 15 residues long. V was clipped by 2 bases and J by 4 bases; unmatched bases: 5. Germline CDR1 is MNHEY and CDR2 is SVGAGI. CDR3 DNA sequence: TGTGCCAGCAGTTACGAGGGGACAGGGGCTTACGAGCAGTACTTC. Its protein product is CASSYEGTGAYEQYF.

This clonotype came up many times. The genes are TRBV19 and TRBJ1-1; D possibly corresponds to TRBD1 (5 bases). Per germline, CDR1 LNHDA and CDR2 SQIVND (reference sequence). This CDR3 contains 15 residues. The V gene lost 2 bases and the J gene lost 4 bases, with 14 bases spanning the gap. CDR3 nucleotides: TGTGCCAGTAGTATATGGGGGGGACTGGGCACTGAAGCTTTCTTT. This gives the protein CASSIWGGLGTEAFF.